This T cell receptor (beta chain) was found in a study of response to subunit inactivated influenza vaccine. From the RT-PCR reads, TCRdb called clonotypes with MiXCR, one entry per CDR3 protein. The table lists about 800,000 distinct CDR3 sequences, around 20% of them singletons. This sequence originates from a man aged 50-59 years who received an inactivated influenza vaccine. Sequenced here: PBMCs from blood, sampled around 5 days after vaccination.

The CDR3 DNA is TGTGCCAGCACTTTTGGGGGGTACTATGGCTACACCTTC. Its protein product is CASTFGGYYGYTF. This chain joins TRBV12-3 or TRBV12-4 and TRBJ1-2; perhaps TRBD1 as D (5 bases). Trimming cost V 7 bases and J 3 bases, with 12 bases left between them. The CDR3 extends over 13 amino acids.